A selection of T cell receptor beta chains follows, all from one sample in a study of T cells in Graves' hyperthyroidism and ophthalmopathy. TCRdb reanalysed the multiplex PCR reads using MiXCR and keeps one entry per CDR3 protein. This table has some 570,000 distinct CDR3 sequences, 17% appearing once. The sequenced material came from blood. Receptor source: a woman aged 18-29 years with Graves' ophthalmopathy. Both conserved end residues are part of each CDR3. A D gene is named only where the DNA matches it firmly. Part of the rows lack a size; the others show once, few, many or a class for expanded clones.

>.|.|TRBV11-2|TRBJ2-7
TGTGCCAGCAGCTATAGTATAGGGGAGAGCTACGAGCAGTACTTC
CASSYSIGESYEQYF
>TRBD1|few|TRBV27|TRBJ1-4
TGTGCCAGCAGCCCCACAGGGGGTGCTAATGAAAAACTGTTTTTT
CASSPTGGANEKLFF
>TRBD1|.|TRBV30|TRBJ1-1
TGTGCCTTCACGACAGGGGATTTCACTGAAGCTTTCTTT
CAFTTGDFTEAFF
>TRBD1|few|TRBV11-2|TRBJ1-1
TGTGCCAGCAGACTTGGGACAGGGGGAAAGAACACTGAAGCTTTCTTT
CASRLGTGGKNTEAFF
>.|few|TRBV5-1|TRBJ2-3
TGCGCCAGCAGCCGGAGCGAGCCAGCAGATACGCAGTATTTT
CASSRSEPADTQYF
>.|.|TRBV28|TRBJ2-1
TGTGCCAGCAGTTTGCAGATAGTAACCCATGAGCAGTTCTTC
CASSLQIVTHEQFF
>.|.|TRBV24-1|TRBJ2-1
TGTGCCACCAGTGTCTCGACCAATGAGCAGTTCTTC
CATSVSTNEQFF
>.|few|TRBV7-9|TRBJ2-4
TGTGCCAGCAGCTTAGCGCTGGGCAAAAACATTCAGTACTTC
CASSLALGKNIQYF
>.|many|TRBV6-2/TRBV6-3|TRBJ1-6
TGTGCCAGCAGTTACGGCGGGCCCGCGACTCGAAATTCACCCCTCCACTTT
CASSYGGPATRNSPLHF
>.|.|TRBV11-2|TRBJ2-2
TGTGCCCTAAAGGACAGACAAAACACCGGGGAGCTGTTTTTT
CALKDRQNTGELFF